These 8 T cell receptor beta chains share one sample of origin, sequenced in a study of CD8+ T cells in alopecia areata. Reverse transcribed after extraction, RNA yielded cDNA as the sequencing template. The repertoire was sequenced with immunoSEQ multiplex PCR; TCRdb's copy has only in-frame clones and lacks some. The table shows approximately 210,000 clones, with approximately 56% occurring only once. Treatment described: oral pan-JAK inhibitor, 5-10 mg twice daily. The sequencing used CD4+ T cells sorted from blood, collected at week 4, from a patient treated with tofacitinib. Every receptor here comes from a human donor with alopecia areata.

Of note for this clone: One end of the junction does not line up with germline, which may come from a read error. The CDR3 DNA follows: TGTGCTAGCAGCTCTCTCGGCGGCAGTGGGTATGAGCAGTTCTTC. It encodes CASSSLGGSGYEQFF. The V and J genes are TRBV7-7 and TRBJ2-1; D not resolved. The germline V gene has CDR1 SSHAT and CDR2 FNYEAQ (reference sequence). This CDR3 contains 15 residues.

J is TRBJ2-7 and V is TRBV29-1; the match to TRBD1 covers 8 bases. Unmatched junction bases numbered 4, after V lost 4 bases and J lost 2 bases. The CDR3 is made up of 13 amino acids. The germline gives CDR1 SQVTM, CDR2 ANQGSEA. CDR3 sequence reads: CSVAQGGPYEQYF. The CDR3 region has the DNA TGCAGCGTTGCACAGGGGGGTCCCTACGAGCAGTACTTC.

The chain carries TRBV30 and TRBJ2-1; D call uncertain. The CDR3 runs to 11 residues. Germline assignment: CDR1 GTSNPN and CDR2 SVGIG (reference sequence). Trimming pared 1 base from V and 4 bases from J, leaving 2 bases between. The CDR3, as DNA: TGTGCCTGGAGTGCGTACAATGAGCAGTTCTTC. Its translation: CAWSAYNEQFF.

A few counts support this clone. The J gene is TRBJ2-6, the V gene TRBV30; D might be TRBD2 (6 bases). The CDR3 covers 16 residues. V lost 0 bases and J 0 bases, leaving 9 bases between the germline ends. Per the germline V gene, CDR1 is GTSNPN and CDR2 is SVGIG (reference sequence). The CDR3: CAWSVTGSSGANVLTF. CDR3 sequence (DNA): TGTGCCTGGAGTGTAACCGGGAGCTCTGGGGCCAACGTCCTGACTTTC.

This clone was seen only a few times. The V and J genes are TRBV29-1 and TRBJ2-6; the D is unclear. Trimming cost V 7 bases and J 0 bases, with 7 bases left between them. The CDR3 is made up of 13 amino acids. CDR1 and CDR2 from the germline V gene are SQVTM and ANQGSEA. CDR3: CSGIGSGANVLTF. For the CDR3, the DNA is TGCAGCGGGATTGGCTCTGGGGCCAACGTCCTGACTTTC.

This clone was observed once. The chain links TRBV2 to TRBJ1-2; maybe TRBD1 (6 bases). There are 13 residues in the CDR3. V was pared by 5 bases and J by 8 bases, with 15 bases between. CDR1 and CDR2 from the germline V gene are SNHLY and FYNNEI. The DNA of the CDR3 is TGTGCCAGCAGTAACGACAGGACGCGAGGCTACACCTTC. Translating gives CASSNDRTRGYTF.

Only a few counts were recorded for this clone. The V gene is TRBV7-9, the J gene TRBJ1-2; D is uncertain. The CDR3 has 15 amino acids. V was cut by 4 bases and J by 3 bases, with 15 bases left in between. From germline, CDR1 is SEHNR and CDR2 FQNEAQ (reference sequence). The chain's CDR3 is CASSSLTAFYYGYTF. CDR3 sequence (DNA): TGTGCCAGCAGCTCCCTTACAGCTTTTTACTATGGCTACACCTTC.

This chain uses TRBV30 with TRBJ2-3; either TRBD1 or TRBD2 may fit D (5 bases each). The CDR3 extends over 15 amino acids. V gave up 8 bases and J gave up 1 base, with 19 bases separating them. Germline CDR1 is GTSNPN and CDR2 is SVGIG (reference sequence). For the CDR3, the DNA is TGTGCCGTGAGTACTGCTTCGGGACGCACAGATACGCAGTATTTT. Encoded protein: CAVSTASGRTDTQYF. The full variable domain, rest sourced from reference TRBV30 and TRBJ2-3, is SQTIHQWPATLVQPVGSPLSLECTVEGTSNPNLYWYRQAAGRGLQLLFYSVGIGQISSEVPQNLSASRPQDRQFILSSKKLLLSDSGFYLCAVSTASGRTDTQYFGPGTRLTVL.